The entry below gives a single TCR beta chain sequence along with its context. In its sample, this clonotype was seen many times. Its antigen remains undetermined. No much larger clonotype is one base removed from it; base qualities were not supplied. The data derive from a study of response to subunit inactivated influenza vaccine (dated by TCRdb to the late 2010s). For the wider study: Deep quantitative profiling of the T cell receptor repertoire was used in the study to follow responses to a trivalent subunit inactivated influenza vaccine. Broad study findings and their caveats: It was suggested by the authors that each seasonal influenza vaccination may recruit only a limited number of new T cells.

The CDR3, from cysteine to phenylalanine, totals 15 residues. Here the CDR3 DNA is all that survives: 45 bases in frame from base 1. From a lookup of the germline V gene, CDR1 and CDR2 are SGHDN and FVKESK. Ends trimmed: V by 5 bases, J by 12 bases; bases unmatched to a gene: 16. The protocol used for the library was RT-PCR. The data were produced on an Illumina HiSeq 2500. Starting from the raw public reads, TCRdb applied fastp trimming at Q25, assembled clones with MiXCR and retained in-frame beta chains. Duplicate CDR3 protein sequences are folded into a single record with the most common DNA and genes. The sample table lists 600,000 to 850,000 distinct CDR3 sequences, 12% to 15% of them with a count of one. Of the sample, around 7.6% is held by the ten largest clones.

The receptor's source is a man aged 50 to 59 who received an inactivated influenza vaccine. Donor details come from another sample of the same person, matched by shared clones. The specimen was PBMCs from blood, collected roughly 15 days before vaccination. The V and J segments used are TRBV14 and TRBJ2-1, and 7 junction bases match TRBD1. Here the CDR3 is given as CASSKHPGHQGVQFF. The sequenced DNA is TGTGCCAGCAGCAAACACCCGGGACATCAGGGGGTGCAGTTCTTC.